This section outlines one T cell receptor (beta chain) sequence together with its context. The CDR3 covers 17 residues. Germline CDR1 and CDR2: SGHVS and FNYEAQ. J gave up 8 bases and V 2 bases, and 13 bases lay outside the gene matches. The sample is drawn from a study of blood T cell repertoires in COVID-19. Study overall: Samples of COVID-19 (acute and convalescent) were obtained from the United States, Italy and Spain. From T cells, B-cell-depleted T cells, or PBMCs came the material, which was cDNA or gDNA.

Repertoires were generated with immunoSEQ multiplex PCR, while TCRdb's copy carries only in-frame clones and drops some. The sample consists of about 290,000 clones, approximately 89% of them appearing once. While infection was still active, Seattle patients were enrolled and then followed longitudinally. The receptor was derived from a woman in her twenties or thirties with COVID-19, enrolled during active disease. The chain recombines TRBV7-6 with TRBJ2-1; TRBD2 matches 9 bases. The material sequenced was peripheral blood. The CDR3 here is CASSLPWSGGLEDEQFF. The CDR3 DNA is TGTGCCAGCAGCTTACCCTGGAGCGGGGGGTTAGAGGATGAGCAGTTCTTC.